This T cell receptor (beta chain) is drawn from a study of radiotherapy plus CTLA-4 blockade in lung cancer. Study summary: Objective response was observed in approximately 18% of patients, and disease control in about 30%. Whole-study findings and limits: An expansion of tumor-derived TCR clones occurred in blood after radiotherapy plus ipilimumab.

Patients with chemo-refractory metastatic non-small-cell lung cancer received focal radiation plus CTLA-4 blockade with ipilimumab. About this clone itself: Its antigen is not known.

The repertoire was sequenced with immunoSEQ multiplex PCR; TCRdb's copy has only in-frame clones and lacks some. The sample includes around 65,000 clones, approximately 77% seen only once; the top ten take approximately 4%. Germline lookup yields CDR1 KGHSY and CDR2 FQNENV. This CDR3 contains 14 residues. The V end lost 3 bases, the J end lost 3 bases, and 10 bases lay between the germline ends. The source material was peripheral blood, sampled from a patient treated with radiotherapy plus ipilimumab. The sequence was collected from a human donor with non-small cell lung cancer who had a complete response to radiotherapy plus ipilimumab. This chain joins TRBV16 and TRBJ2-3, with no clear D. The CDR3 reads CASSQRLETDTQYF. The CDR3 region has the DNA TGTGCCAGCAGCCAGAGGCTGGAGACAGATACGCAGTATTTT.